Listed here are 20 T cell receptor beta chains from one sample, sequenced in a study of immune cell composition in non-small cell lung cancer. Data came from immunoSEQ multiplex PCR; TCRdb stores just in-frame clones and leaves some out. The table has roughly 3,000 clones, about 84% seen once. What was sequenced was lung tumor tissue. The receptors derive from a human donor with non-small cell lung cancer.

The sample holds a few counts of this clone. The identical CDR3 is also encoded by other nucleotide sequences in the sample. The chain recombines TRBV7-8 with TRBJ1-1; a weak D match, TRBD1 (6 bases). Germline-derived CDR1 and CDR2 are SGHVS and FQNEAQ. The ends were cut back, 3 bases at V and 0 bases at J, with 8 bases in the middle. The CDR3 runs 14 residues. CDR3 in amino acids: CASSFGQMNTEAFF. CDR3 in DNA: TGTGCCAGCAGCTTTGGACAGATGAACACTGAAGCTTTCTTT.

The CDR3 loop reads CATSREGGGTGYQPQHF. The CDR3 bases are TGTGCCACCAGCAGAGAAGGGGGAGGGACAGGGTATCAGCCCCAGCATTTT. V is TRBV15 and J is TRBJ1-5, with 9 bases that match TRBD1. Losses at the gene ends were 0 bases for V and 5 bases for J; bases not matched to a gene: 8. CDR1 and CDR2 from the germline V gene are LNHNV and YYDKDF (reference sequence). CDR3 length: 17 residues.

This chain links TRBV6-1 with TRBJ1-1; possible D gene TRBD1, 6 bases. Trimming removed 5 bases from V and 4 bases from J, with 14 bases in between. The CDR3 totals 14 residues. Germline lookup yields CDR1 MNHNS and CDR2 SASEGT. The CDR3 is CASSRSGVGTEAFF. CDR3 nucleotide sequence: TGTGCCAGCAGTCGATCAGGGGTGGGCACTGAAGCTTTCTTT.

The V and J genes are TRBV6-5 and TRBJ2-7, with 8 bases lining up with TRBD2. Germline V lookup: CDR1 MNHEY, CDR2 SVGAGI. This CDR3 comprises 14 residues. J lost 6 bases, V lost 7 bases, and 11 bases had no gene match. CDR3 region: CASIADTGGAEQYF. In DNA form, the CDR3 reads TGTGCCAGCATCGCCGACACGGGAGGGGCCGAGCAGTACTTC.

The chain recombines TRBV5-6 with TRBJ1-5, with 8 bases identical to TRBD1. Germline V gene lookup returns CDR1 SGHDT and CDR2 YYEEEE. The CDR3 is 15 residues long. Trimming cost V 4 bases and J 4 bases; bases outside gene matches: 7. In DNA, the CDR3 is TGTGCCAGCAGCGCGACAGGGGAGAGTAATCAGCCCCAGCATTTT. It encodes CASSATGESNQPQHF.

V and J are TRBV7-2 and TRBJ2-1; no definite D call. The CDR3 spans 13 residues. V lost 0 bases and J lost 5, with 5 bases in between. The germline gives CDR1 SGHTA, CDR2 FQGNSA. CDR3 DNA sequence: TGTGCCAGCAGCTTAGCCCGGGACAATGAGCAGTTCTTC. Residues: CASSLARDNEQFF.

This sequence joins TRBV18 and TRBJ2-5; maybe TRBD1 (6 bases). The CDR3 loop spans 15 amino acids. Germline V CDR1 and CDR2: KGHSH, LQKENI. V was trimmed by 0 bases and J by 2 bases, leaving 10 bases between them. As DNA, the CDR3 is TGTGCCAGCTCACCACCCACGGACAGTCAAGAGACCCAGTACTTC. Its protein is CASSPPTDSQETQYF.

The rearrangement joins TRBV5-8 to TRBJ2-2; 7 bases are a match to TRBD2. The CDR3 covers 16 residues. V lost 4 bases, J lost 0 bases, and 6 bases stayed unmatched. In germline, CDR1 is SGHTS, CDR2 YDEGEE. The CDR3 loop reads CASSLRDYTNTGELFF. CDR3 nucleotides: TGTGCCAGCAGCCTGAGGGACTATACGAACACCGGGGAGCTGTTTTTT.

The chain has TRBV12-2 and TRBJ1-2; the table's D gene call, TRBD1, was not cross checked with the DNA. TRBV12-2 is designated a pseudogene. The CDR3 loop spans 17 amino acids. CDR3 amino acids: CASRPGTGGTVGYGYTF. CDR3 coding DNA: TGTGCAAGTCGCCCCGGGACAGGGGGCACGGTAGGGTATGGCTACACCTTC.

The chain joins TRBV11-2 to TRBJ2-1; 7 bases line up with TRBD1. The V gene end was trimmed by 2 bases and the J gene end by 7 bases; junction bases not matched to a gene: 8. The germline gives CDR1 SGHAT, CDR2 FQNNGV. The CDR3 spans 15 residues. The CDR3 DNA is TGTGCCAGCAGCTTAAAGGTGAGGGGGCAAAATGAGCAGTTCTTC. Protein product: CASSLKVRGQNEQFF.

V is TRBV7-8 and J is TRBJ2-7; maybe TRBD1 (5 bases). V was clipped by 3 bases and J by 2 bases, with 17 bases between them. There are 16 residues in the CDR3. Germline-derived CDR1 and CDR2 are SGHVS and FQNEAQ. The CDR3 region is CASSFFDSFVTYEQYF. CDR3 DNA sequence: TGTGCCAGCAGCTTTTTCGACAGCTTTGTTACCTACGAGCAGTACTTC.

V is TRBV10-3 and J is TRBJ2-3, with 9 bases identical to TRBD1. Per germline, CDR1 ENHRY and CDR2 SYGVKD. V lost 6 bases to trimming and J lost 6 bases; unmatched junction nucleotides: 19. The length of the CDR3 is 18 residues. Here the CDR3 DNA reads TGTGCCATCAGGGCCACCTCCGGGACAGGGAGGGCGAGGGATACGCAGTATTTT. Its protein product is CAIRATSGTGRARDTQYF.

By its share, this clone is large. This chain joins TRBV7-2 and TRBJ1-2; D gene unclear. The germline V and J ends were trimmed by 2 bases and 6 bases, with 13 bases remaining between them. Germline CDR1 SGHTA, CDR2 FQGNSA. This CDR3 has 14 amino acids. This CDR3 reads CASSLRSPLNGYTF. CDR3 nucleotides: TGTGCCAGCAGCTTACGGTCGCCCTTGAATGGCTACACCTTC.

The J gene is TRBJ1-1, the V gene TRBV2; D not certain. V gave up 1 base and J gave up 4 bases, with 4 bases separating them. CDR3 length: 12 amino acids. From germline, CDR1 is SNHLY and CDR2 FYNNEI. This chain's CDR3 is CASSEGRTEAFF. CDR3 DNA sequence: TGTGCCAGCAGTGAAGGTCGCACTGAAGCTTTCTTT.

Comments on this clone: The sample holds other DNA sequences that translate to the same CDR3. The CDR3 here is CASSFDSEETQYF. The CDR3 DNA reads TGCGCCAGCAGCTTCGACTCAGAAGAGACCCAGTACTTC. The chain is built from TRBV5-1 and TRBJ2-5; D unresolved. CDR3 length: 13 amino acids. The germline CDR1 and CDR2 sequences are SGHRS and YFSETQ. V gave up 2 bases and J gave up 3 bases, with 8 bases separating them.

As for this clone: Other DNA sequences of this sample code for an identical CDR3. The J gene is TRBJ2-7, the V gene TRBV9; D gene ambiguous. CDR1 and CDR2 from the germline V gene are SGDLS and YYNGEE. Trimming left V 0 bases short and J 0 bases short, with 7 bases between. This CDR3 comprises 14 residues. CDR3 DNA sequence: TGTGCCAGCAGCGTAGTCCCGAGCTCCTACGAGCAGTACTTC. Encoded protein: CASSVVPSSYEQYF. Based on the CDR3 plus reference TRBV9 and TRBJ2-7, the full variable domain is DSGVTQTPKHLITATGQRVTLRCSPRSGDLSVYWYQQSLDQGLQFLIQYYNGEERAKGNILERFSAQQFPDLHSELNLSSLELGDSALYFCASSVVPSSYEQYFGPGTRLTVT.

V gene TRBV2 combines with J gene TRBJ1-1; possibly TRBD1 for D (5 bases). Looked up from germline, CDR1 is SNHLY and CDR2 is FYNNEI. The CDR3 has 13 amino acids. The ends were cut back, 8 bases at V and 1 base at J, with 11 bases in the middle. In DNA, the CDR3 is TGTGCCAGCGCGGGGGAAGGGAACACTGAAGCTTTCTTT. Translated, it gives CASAGEGNTEAFF. The full variable domain, in which reference TRBV2 and TRBJ1-1 provide the parts outside the CDR3, is EPEVTQTPSHQVTQMGQEVILRCVPISNHLYFYWYRQILGQKVEFLVSFYNNEISEKSEIFDDQFSVERPDGSNFTLKIRSTKLEDSAMYFCASAGEGNTEAFFGQGTRLTVV.

This chain links TRBV9 with TRBJ2-2; 7 nucleotides match TRBD2. The CDR3 is 16 residues long. CDR1 is SGDLS, CDR2 YYNGEE, per germline. The ends lost 0 bases at V and 7 bases at J; junction bases unmatched: 9. The CDR3 DNA sequence: TGTGCCAGCAGCGTAGATAGGACTAGTGTTCACGGGGAGCTGTTTTTT. It translates to CASSVDRTSVHGELFF. The complete variable domain, with remaining parts taken from reference TRBV9 and TRBJ2-2, reads DSGVTQTPKHLITATGQRVTLRCSPRSGDLSVYWYQQSLDQGLQFLIQYYNGEERAKGNILERFSAQQFPDLHSELNLSSLELGDSALYFCASSVDRTSVHGELFFGEGSRLTVL.

V and J are TRBV7-8 and TRBJ1-1, with TRBD1 matching over 7 bases. CDR3 length: 15 residues. With 5 bases clipped from V and 1 base from J, the junction kept 7 bases outside the gene matches. Germline V lookup: CDR1 SGHVS, CDR2 FQNEAQ. The CDR3 DNA follows: TGTGCCAGCAGCAAAAACAGGGGTCAGAACACTGAAGCTTTCTTT. Protein: CASSKNRGQNTEAFF.

The CDR3 region is CATSRVAGDSPLHF. The DNA of the CDR3 is TGTGCCACCAGCAGAGTTGCGGGGGATTCACCCCTCCACTTT. The chain recombines TRBV15 with TRBJ1-6, with D possibly TRBD1 on 5 matching bases. V was trimmed by 1 base and J by 8 bases, leaving 9 bases between them. CDR1 and CDR2 from the germline V gene are LNHNV and YYDKDF (reference sequence). The CDR3 spans 14 residues.